Below are 20 T cell receptor beta chains sequenced from a single sample in a study of persistence of HIV-infected CD4 T cells. This was the immunoSEQ version 4 assay in survey mode. Using immunoSEQ multiplex PCR, the repertoire was profiled, and TCRdb retains in-frame clones only, with some absent. The table records around 47,000 clones, roughly nine tenths of them present only once. This nonspecific control used anti-CD3/anti-CD28 bead stimulation of CD4+ T cells. Sorting of responding CD4+ T cells relied on upregulated CD40 ligand together with CD69. These receptors' targets are unknown. The specimen was CD4+ T cells sorted from PBMCs after roughly 18-hour stimulation, collected from a patient who received antiretroviral therapy. These receptors came from an adult man with HIV who was CMV-seropositive.

This clone has a single count. V is TRBV19 and J is TRBJ1-6; no reliable D call. CDR3 length equals 16 residues. The germline V gene encodes CDR1 LNHDA and CDR2 SQIVND (reference sequence). V was pared by 2 bases and J by 0 bases, with 8 bases between. CDR3 region: CASSISGSSYNSPLHF. The DNA for the CDR3 is TGTGCCAGTAGTATATCGGGGAGCTCCTATAATTCACCCCTCCACTTT.

This rearrangement joins TRBV2 to TRBJ2-7; D gene ambiguous. This CDR3 contains 14 residues. V was cut by 3 bases and J by 2 bases, with 11 bases left in between. Germline lookup yields CDR1 SNHLY and CDR2 FYNNEI. The CDR3 loop reads CASSESATTYEQYF. The DNA for the CDR3 is TGTGCCAGCAGTGAGTCGGCAACCACCTACGAGCAGTACTTC.

The chain is built from TRBV6-5 and TRBJ2-2; 8 nucleotides align to TRBD1. V was pared by 10 bases and J by 5 bases, with 9 bases of the junction left unmatched. Germline CDR1 reads MNHEY; CDR2 reads SVGAGI. The CDR3 consists of 14 residues. CDR3 region: CATHDRGETGELFF. Here the CDR3 DNA reads TGTGCCACGCATGACAGGGGAGAGACCGGGGAGCTGTTTTTT.

V is TRBV19 and J is TRBJ2-5, with 8 positions matching TRBD2. CDR3 length: 16 residues. Germline V lookup: CDR1 LNHDA, CDR2 SQIVND (reference sequence). With V trimmed by 10 bases and J by 5 bases, 18 bases remained unmatched. CDR3 nucleotides: TGTGCCACAAGCCGGGGGGGGAACAGGGTCGCGGAGACCCAGTACTTC. Translation: CATSRGGNRVAETQYF.

This clone has just one count. The J gene is TRBJ2-3, the V gene TRBV2; D is unresolved. V was clipped by 5 bases and J by 0 bases, with 15 bases between them. The CDR3 covers 16 residues. Germline CDR1 reads SNHLY; CDR2 reads FYNNEI. The CDR3 DNA follows: TGTGCCAGCAGTTTCACCTCGACACCTAGCACAGATACGCAGTATTTT. Protein sequence: CASSFTSTPSTDTQYF.

The V and J genes are TRBV4-1 and TRBJ2-5; D ambiguous. V was trimmed by 4 bases and J by 4 bases, leaving 7 bases between them. The CDR3 length is 12 residues. Per the germline V gene, CDR1 is MGHRA and CDR2 is YSYEKL. The CDR3 spells CASSLRPETQYF. CDR3 DNA sequence: TGCGCCAGCAGCCTGAGGCCAGAGACCCAGTACTTC.

The gene calls are TRBV12-2 and TRBJ2-3; the table's D call, TRBD2, was not checked against the DNA. TRBV12-2 is designated a pseudogene. CDR3 length equals 17 residues. The CDR3 sequence: CASRLASASGGRDTQYF. The CDR3 coding sequence is TGTGCAAGTCGCTTAGCGTCGGCTAGCGGGGGAAGGGATACGCAGTATTTT.

The chain couples TRBV28 to TRBJ1-2, with D perhaps TRBD1 (5 bases). V shed 3 bases and J shed 4 bases, with 15 bases lying between them. CDR1 is MDHEN, CDR2 SYDVKM, per germline. This CDR3 has 15 amino acids. This chain's CDR3 is CASSLAGPLGYGYTF. The DNA of the CDR3 is TGTGCCAGCAGTTTGGCAGGGCCCCTTGGCTATGGCTACACCTTC.

This chain links TRBV18 with TRBJ2-3; TRBD2 matches 8 bases. This CDR3 has 14 residues. The germline gives CDR1 KGHSH, CDR2 LQKENI. V shed 3 bases and J 6 bases; nucleotides not matched to a gene: 5. CDR3 bases: TGTGCCAGCTCACCGGGACTAGGTGCCGATACGCAGTATTTT. It encodes CASSPGLGADTQYF.

This chain joins TRBV6-9 and TRBJ1-4; no definite D call. There are 15 residues in the CDR3. Per the germline V gene, CDR1 is MNHGY and CDR2 is SVAAGI. Trimming left V 1 base short and J 4 bases short, with 10 bases between. The CDR3 DNA reads as TGTGCCAGCAGTTATTTTAGGATCAGTAATGAAAAACTGTTTTTT. Its translation is CASSYFRISNEKLFF.

The genes are TRBV7-3 and TRBJ1-2; D unresolved. The CDR3 spans 12 residues. Between the trimmed V and J ends, which lost 8 bases and 2 bases, there was a span of 9 bases. The germline V gene encodes CDR1 SGHTA and CDR2 FQGTGA. The CDR3 DNA reads TGTGCCAGCGGGAGGCCGAACTATGGCTACACCTTC. Protein product: CASGRPNYGYTF. The full variable domain, completed using reference TRBV7-3 and TRBJ1-2, is GAGVSQTPSNKVTEKGKYVELRCDPISGHTALYWYRQSLGQGPEFLIYFQGTGAADDSGLPNDRFFAVRPEGSVSTLKIQRTERGDSAVYLCASGRPNYGYTFGSGTRLTVV.

CDR3 loop: CASSRLMGEQFF. CDR3 in DNA: TGCGCCAGCAGTCGGTTAATGGGGGAGCAGTTCTTC. This sequence joins TRBV5-1 and TRBJ2-1; D ambiguous. Between the trimmed V and J ends, which lost 5 bases and 10 bases, there was a span of 13 bases. The CDR3 length is 12 residues. The germline CDR1 and CDR2 sequences are SGHRS and YFSETQ.

The chain employs TRBV29-1 and TRBJ1-5, with D tentatively TRBD1 (5 bases). V was clipped by 6 bases and J by 1 base, with 7 bases between them. CDR3 size: 12 residues. In germline, CDR1 is SQVTM, CDR2 ANQGSEA. CDR3 bases: TGCAGCGTGGGACCAAGCAATCAGCCCCAGCATTTT. Protein sequence: CSVGPSNQPQHF.

This chain links TRBV24-1 with TRBJ2-3, with D possibly called TRBD1 or TRBD2 (6 bases each). Germline CDR1 and CDR2: KGHDR and SFDVKD. Trimming took 4 bases from V and 4 from J, leaving 20 bases between them. The CDR3 consists of 17 residues. The CDR3 DNA reads TGTGCCACCAGTGACCCCCTCAGACTAGAGGGGGCAGATACGCAGTATTTT. It translates to CATSDPLRLEGADTQYF.

V usage is TRBV6-5 and J usage is TRBJ2-7, with 10 nucleotides matching TRBD1. The CDR3 sequence is 14 residues long. From germline, CDR1 is MNHEY and CDR2 SVGAGI. The trim removed 6 bases at V and 9 bases at J, leaving 11 bases unmatched. The CDR3 region has the DNA TGTGCCAGCAGATTGACAGGGGGCGACGCTTGGCAGTACTTC. Translation gives CASRLTGGDAWQYF.

V usage is TRBV13 and J usage is TRBJ2-7; no clear D gene. The CDR3 sequence is 12 residues long. Germline CDR1 and CDR2: PRHDT and FYEKMQ (reference sequence). V was cut by 6 bases and J by 5 bases, with 11 bases left in between. CDR3 in amino acids: CASRIRSHEQYF. The CDR3 DNA sequence: TGTGCCAGCAGGATTAGGAGCCACGAGCAGTACTTC.

The V gene is TRBV20-1, the J gene TRBJ1-5, with D uncertain. Trimming left V 3 bases short and J 4 bases short, with 10 bases between. The germline gives CDR1 DFQATT, CDR2 SNEGSKA (reference sequence). The CDR3 runs 13 residues. The CDR3 DNA sequence: TGCAGTGCTAGTCGCCAGGCTAATCAGCCCCAGCATTTT. This gives the protein CSASRQANQPQHF.

The sample holds one count of this clone. CDR3 nucleotides: TGTGCCAGCACAACCTTGGGCCTTGGCTACACCTTC. Its translation: CASTTLGLGYTF. J is TRBJ1-2 and V is TRBV28; D is unclear. Trimming took off 7 bases at V and 7 bases at J, with 13 bases between the two ends. The V gene's germline CDR1 is MDHEN and CDR2 SYDVKM. The CDR3 contains 12 residues.

The gene calls are TRBV5-1 and TRBJ2-1; 11 positions match TRBD2. Trimming cost V 7 bases and J 6 bases; bases outside gene matches: 9. Per the germline V gene, CDR1 is SGHRS and CDR2 is YFSETQ. The CDR3 loop spans 15 amino acids. Here the CDR3 DNA reads TGCGCCAGCGCCGTCCTAGCGGGGGGATTCAATGAGCAGTTCTTC. Its protein is CASAVLAGGFNEQFF.

The CDR3 loop reads CASSLTTGGAGEQYF. Here the CDR3 DNA reads TGCGCCAGCAGCTTGACGACAGGGGGCGCGGGGGAGCAGTACTTC. This chain joins TRBV5-1 and TRBJ2-7; 10 bases fit TRBD1. Trimming removed 1 base from V and 7 bases from J; junction bases left unmatched: 8. Germline assignment: CDR1 SGHRS and CDR2 YFSETQ. This CDR3 has 15 amino acids.